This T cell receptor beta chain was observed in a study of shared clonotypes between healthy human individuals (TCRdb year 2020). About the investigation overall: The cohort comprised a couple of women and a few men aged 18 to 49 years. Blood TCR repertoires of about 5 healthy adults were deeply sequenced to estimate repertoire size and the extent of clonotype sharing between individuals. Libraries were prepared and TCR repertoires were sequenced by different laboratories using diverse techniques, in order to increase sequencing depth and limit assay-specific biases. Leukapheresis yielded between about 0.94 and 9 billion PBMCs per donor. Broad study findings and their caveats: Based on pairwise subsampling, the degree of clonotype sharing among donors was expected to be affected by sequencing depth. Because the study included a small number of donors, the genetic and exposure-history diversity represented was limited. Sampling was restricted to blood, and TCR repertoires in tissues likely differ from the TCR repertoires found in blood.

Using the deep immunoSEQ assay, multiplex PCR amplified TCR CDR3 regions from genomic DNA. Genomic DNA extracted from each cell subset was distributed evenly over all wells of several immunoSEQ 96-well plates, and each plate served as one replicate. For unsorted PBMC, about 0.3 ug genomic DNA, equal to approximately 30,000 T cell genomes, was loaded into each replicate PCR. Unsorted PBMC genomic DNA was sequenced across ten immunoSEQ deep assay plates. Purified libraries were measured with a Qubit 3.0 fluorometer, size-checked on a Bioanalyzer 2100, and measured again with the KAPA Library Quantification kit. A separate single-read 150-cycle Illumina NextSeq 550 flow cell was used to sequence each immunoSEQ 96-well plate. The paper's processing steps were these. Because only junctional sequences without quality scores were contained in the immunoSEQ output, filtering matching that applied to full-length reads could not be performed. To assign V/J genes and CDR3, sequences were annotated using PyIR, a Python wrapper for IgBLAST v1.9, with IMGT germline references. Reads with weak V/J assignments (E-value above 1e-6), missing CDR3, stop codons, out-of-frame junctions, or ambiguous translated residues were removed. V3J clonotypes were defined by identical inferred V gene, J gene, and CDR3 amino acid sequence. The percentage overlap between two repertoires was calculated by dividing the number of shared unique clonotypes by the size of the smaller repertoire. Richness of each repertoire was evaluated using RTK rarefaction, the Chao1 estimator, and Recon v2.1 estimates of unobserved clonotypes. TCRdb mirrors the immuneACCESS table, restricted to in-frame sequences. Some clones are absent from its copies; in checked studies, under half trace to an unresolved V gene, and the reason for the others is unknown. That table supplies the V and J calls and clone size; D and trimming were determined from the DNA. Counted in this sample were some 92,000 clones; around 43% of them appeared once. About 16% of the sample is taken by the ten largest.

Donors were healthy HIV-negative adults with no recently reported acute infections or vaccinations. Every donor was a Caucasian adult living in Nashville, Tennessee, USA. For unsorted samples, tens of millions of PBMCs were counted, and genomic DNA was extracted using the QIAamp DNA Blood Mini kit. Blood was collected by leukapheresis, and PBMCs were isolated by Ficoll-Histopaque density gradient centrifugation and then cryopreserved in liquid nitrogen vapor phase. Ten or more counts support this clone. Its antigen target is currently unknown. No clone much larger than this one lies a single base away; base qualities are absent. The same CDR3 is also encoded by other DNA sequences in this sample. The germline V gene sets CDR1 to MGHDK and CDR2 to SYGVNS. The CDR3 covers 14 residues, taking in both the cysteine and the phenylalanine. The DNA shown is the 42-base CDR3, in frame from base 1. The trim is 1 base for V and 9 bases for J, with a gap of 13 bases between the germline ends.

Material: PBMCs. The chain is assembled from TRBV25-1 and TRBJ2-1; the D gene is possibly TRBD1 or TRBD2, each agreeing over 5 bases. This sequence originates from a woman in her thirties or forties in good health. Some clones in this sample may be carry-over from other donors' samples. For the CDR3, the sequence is CASSEFGRGREQFF. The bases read TGTGCCAGCAGTGAATTCGGCCGGGGCCGTGAGCAGTTCTTC.